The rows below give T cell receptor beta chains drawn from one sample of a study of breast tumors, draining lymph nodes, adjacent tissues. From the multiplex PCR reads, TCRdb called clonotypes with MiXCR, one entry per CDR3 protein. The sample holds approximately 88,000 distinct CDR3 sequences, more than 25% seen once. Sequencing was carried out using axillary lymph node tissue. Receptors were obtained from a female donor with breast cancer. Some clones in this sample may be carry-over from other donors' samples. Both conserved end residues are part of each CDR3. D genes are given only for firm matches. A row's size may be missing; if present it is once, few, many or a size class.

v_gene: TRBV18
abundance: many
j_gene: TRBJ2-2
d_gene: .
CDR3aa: CASSPVGQNTGELFF
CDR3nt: TGTGCCAGCTCACCAGTGGGACAGAACACCGGGGAGCTGTTTTTT

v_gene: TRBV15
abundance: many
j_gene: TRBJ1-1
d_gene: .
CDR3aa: CATSTSLNTEAFF
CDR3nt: TGTGCCACCAGCACCAGCCTGAACACTGAAGCTTTCTTT

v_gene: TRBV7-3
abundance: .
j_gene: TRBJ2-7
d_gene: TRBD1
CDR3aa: CASSLNGDSTYEQYF
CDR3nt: TGTGCCAGCAGCTTAAATGGGGACAGCACCTACGAGCAGTACTTC

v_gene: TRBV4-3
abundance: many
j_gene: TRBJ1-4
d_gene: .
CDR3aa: CASSQVRGRANEKLFF
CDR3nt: TGCGCCAGCAGCCAAGTCAGGGGTCGAGCTAATGAAAAACTGTTTTTT

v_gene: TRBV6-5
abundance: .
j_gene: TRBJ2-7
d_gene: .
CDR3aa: CASSGALGGEQYF
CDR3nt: TGTGCCAGCAGTGGGGCCCTAGGAGGCGAGCAGTACTTC

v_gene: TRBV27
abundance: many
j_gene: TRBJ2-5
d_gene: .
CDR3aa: CASSLVPLQETQYF
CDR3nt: TGTGCCAGCAGTTTAGTACCCCTCCAAGAGACCCAGTACTTC

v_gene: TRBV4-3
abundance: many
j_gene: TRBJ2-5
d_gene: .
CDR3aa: CASSQDWYSPGETQYF
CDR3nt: TGCGCCAGCAGCCAAGATTGGTATAGCCCAGGGGAGACCCAGTACTTC

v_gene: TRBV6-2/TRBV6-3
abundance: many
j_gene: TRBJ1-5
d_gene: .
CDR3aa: CASTNPLRGNQPQHF
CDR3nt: TGTGCCAGCACCAACCCTCTGCGGGGCAATCAGCCCCAGCATTTT

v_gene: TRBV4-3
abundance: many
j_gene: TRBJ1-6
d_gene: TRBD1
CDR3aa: CASSQDWGQALGNSPLHF
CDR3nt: TGCGCCAGCAGCCAAGATTGGGGACAGGCGCTTGGAAATTCACCCCTCCACTTT

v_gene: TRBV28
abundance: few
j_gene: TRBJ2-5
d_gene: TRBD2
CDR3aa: CASSTLGLAGETQYF
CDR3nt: TGTGCCAGCAGCACACTGGGACTAGCGGGAGAGACCCAGTACTTC

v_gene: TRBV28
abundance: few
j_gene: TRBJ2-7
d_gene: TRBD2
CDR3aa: CASSWASGSIYEQYF
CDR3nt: TGTGCCAGCAGTTGGGCTAGCGGGAGTATATACGAGCAGTACTTC

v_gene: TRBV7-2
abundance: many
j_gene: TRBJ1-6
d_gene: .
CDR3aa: CASTPMGLGGSPLHF
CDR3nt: TGTGCCAGCACCCCAATGGGGCTGGGGGGTTCACCCCTCCACTTT

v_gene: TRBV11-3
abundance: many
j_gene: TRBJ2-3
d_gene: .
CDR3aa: CASSLGSRSTDTQYF
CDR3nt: TGTGCCAGCAGCTTAGGTTCTCGAAGCACAGATACGCAGTATTTT

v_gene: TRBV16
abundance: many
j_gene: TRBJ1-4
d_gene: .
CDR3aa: CASSTSREKLFF
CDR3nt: TGTGCCAGCAGTACATCTCGCGAAAAACTGTTTTTT

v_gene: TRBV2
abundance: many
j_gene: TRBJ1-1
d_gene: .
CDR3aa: CASSEVQGTAFF
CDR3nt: TGTGCCAGCAGTGAAGTACAGGGAACAGCTTTCTTT

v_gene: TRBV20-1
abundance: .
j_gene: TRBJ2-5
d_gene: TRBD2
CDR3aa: CSAAGLAGYPETQYF
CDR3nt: TGCAGTGCTGCGGGACTAGCGGGATATCCAGAGACCCAGTACTTC

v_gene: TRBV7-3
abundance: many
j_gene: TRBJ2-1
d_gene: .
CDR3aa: CASSSTGGAGIYNEQFF
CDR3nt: TGTGCCAGCAGCTCTACGGGTGGGGCAGGGATATACAATGAGCAGTTCTTC

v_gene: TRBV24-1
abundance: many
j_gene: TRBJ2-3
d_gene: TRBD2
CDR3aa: CATSEPLAGGPLGTDTQYF
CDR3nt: TGTGCCACCAGTGAACCACTAGCGGGAGGGCCGTTGGGCACAGATACGCAGTATTTT

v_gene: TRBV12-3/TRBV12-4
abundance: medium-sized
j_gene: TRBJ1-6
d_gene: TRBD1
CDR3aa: CASRGQGNSPLHF
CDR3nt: TGTGCCAGCAGAGGACAGGGGAATTCACCCCTCCACTTT

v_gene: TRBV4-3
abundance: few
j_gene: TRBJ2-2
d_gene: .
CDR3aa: CASSQVSGSAANTGELFF
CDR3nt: TGCGCCAGCAGCCAAGTGAGCGGTTCAGCGGCTAACACCGGGGAGCTGTTTTTT

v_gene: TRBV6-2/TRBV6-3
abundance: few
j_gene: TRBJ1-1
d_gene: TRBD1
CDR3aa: CASRTGGGEAFF
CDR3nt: TGTGCCAGCAGGACAGGGGGCGGTGAAGCTTTCTTT

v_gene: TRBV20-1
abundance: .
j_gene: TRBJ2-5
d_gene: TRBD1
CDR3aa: CSARGLTGGPFSRGTQYF
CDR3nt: TGCAGTGCTAGAGGGCTGACAGGGGGTCCCTTTTCGAGGGGGACCCAGTACTTC

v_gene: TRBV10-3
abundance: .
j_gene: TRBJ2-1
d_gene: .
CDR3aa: CAISESGEVYNEQFF
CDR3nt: TGTGCCATCAGTGAGTCGGGAGAGGTATACAATGAGCAGTTCTTC

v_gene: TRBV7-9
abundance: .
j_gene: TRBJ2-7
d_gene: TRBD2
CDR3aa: CASSTIAGEGYEQYF
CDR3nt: TGTGCCAGCAGCACAATAGCGGGAGAAGGATACGAGCAGTACTTC

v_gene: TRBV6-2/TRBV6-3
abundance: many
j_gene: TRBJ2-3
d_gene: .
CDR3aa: CASSSGTSTDTQYF
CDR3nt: TGTGCCAGCAGTTCCGGGACTAGCACAGATACGCAGTATTTT

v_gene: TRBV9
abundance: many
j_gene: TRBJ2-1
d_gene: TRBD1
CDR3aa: CASSGRTGGLSNEQFF
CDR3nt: TGTGCCAGCAGCGGGCGGACAGGGGGACTTTCCAATGAGCAGTTCTTC

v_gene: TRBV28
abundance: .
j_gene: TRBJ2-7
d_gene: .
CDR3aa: CASHSSYEQYF
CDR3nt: TGTGCCAGCCACAGCTCCTACGAGCAGTACTTC

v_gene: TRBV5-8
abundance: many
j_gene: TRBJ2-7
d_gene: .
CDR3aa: CASSLAETWGEQYF
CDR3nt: TGTGCCAGCAGCTTGGCCGAAACTTGGGGCGAGCAGTACTTC

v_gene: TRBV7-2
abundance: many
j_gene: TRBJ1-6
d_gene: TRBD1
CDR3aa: CASSLSGQANNSPLHF
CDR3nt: TGTGCCAGCAGCTTATCTGGACAGGCGAATAATTCACCCCTCCACTTT

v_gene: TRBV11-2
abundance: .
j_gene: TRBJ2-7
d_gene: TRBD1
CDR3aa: CASSRDRDSYEQYF
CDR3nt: TGTGCCAGCAGCCGTGACAGGGACTCCTACGAGCAGTACTTC

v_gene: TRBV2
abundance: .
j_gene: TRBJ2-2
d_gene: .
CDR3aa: CASTGRNTGELFF
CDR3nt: TGTGCCAGCACAGGGAGGAACACCGGGGAGCTGTTTTTT

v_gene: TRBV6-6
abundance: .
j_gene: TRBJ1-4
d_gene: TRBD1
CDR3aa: CASNRGPNEKLFF
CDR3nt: TGTGCCAGCAACAGGGGGCCTAATGAAAAACTGTTTTTT

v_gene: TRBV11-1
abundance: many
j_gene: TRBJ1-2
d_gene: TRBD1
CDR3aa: CASSFQQGVSYGYTF
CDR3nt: TGTGCCAGCAGCTTCCAACAGGGGGTATCCTATGGCTACACCTTC

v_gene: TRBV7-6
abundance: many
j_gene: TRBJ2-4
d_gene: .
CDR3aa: CASSLGGTDKNIQYF
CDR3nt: TGTGCCAGCAGCCTAGGGGGGACTGACAAAAACATTCAGTACTTC

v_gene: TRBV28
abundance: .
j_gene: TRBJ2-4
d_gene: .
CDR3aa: CASSPPTDIQYF
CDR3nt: TGTGCCAGCAGTCCCCCGACGGACATTCAGTACTTC

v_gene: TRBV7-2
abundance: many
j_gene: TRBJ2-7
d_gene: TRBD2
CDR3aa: CASSLIAGGRGDEQYF
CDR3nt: TGTGCCAGCAGCTTAATTGCCGGCGGGAGAGGGGACGAGCAGTACTTC

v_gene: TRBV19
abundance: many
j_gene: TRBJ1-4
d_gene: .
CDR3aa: CASRPGTTNEKLFF
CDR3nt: TGTGCCAGTAGACCAGGGACAACTAATGAAAAACTGTTTTTT

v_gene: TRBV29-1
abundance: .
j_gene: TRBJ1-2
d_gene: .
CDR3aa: CSVLISGGSGYTF
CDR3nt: TGCAGCGTTTTGATCTCGGGAGGCTCTGGCTACACCTTC

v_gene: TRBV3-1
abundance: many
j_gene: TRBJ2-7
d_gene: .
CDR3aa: CASSQDWGYEQYF
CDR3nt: TGTGCCAGCAGCCAGGATTGGGGCTACGAGCAGTACTTC

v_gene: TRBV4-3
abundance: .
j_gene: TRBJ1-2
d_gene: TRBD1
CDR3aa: CASSQAGQNYGYTF
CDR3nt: TGCGCCAGCAGCCAAGCGGGACAGAACTATGGCTACACCTTC

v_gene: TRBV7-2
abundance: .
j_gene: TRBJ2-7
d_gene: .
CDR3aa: CASSFYICSAPGTSGYEQYF
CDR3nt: .

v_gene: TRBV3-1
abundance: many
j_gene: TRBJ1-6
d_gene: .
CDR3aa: CASSQGMDREKSPLHF
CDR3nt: TGTGCCAGCAGCCAAGGGATGGATAGGGAAAAATCACCCCTCCACTTT

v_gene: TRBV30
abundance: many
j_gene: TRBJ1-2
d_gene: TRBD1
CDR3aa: CAWSADRSGGYTF
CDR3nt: TGTGCCTGGAGTGCGGACAGGTCTGGTGGCTACACCTTC

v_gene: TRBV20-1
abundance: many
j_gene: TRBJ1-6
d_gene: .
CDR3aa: CSARDPGHNSPLHF
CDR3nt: TGCAGTGCTAGAGACCCGGGGCATAATTCACCCCTCCACTTT

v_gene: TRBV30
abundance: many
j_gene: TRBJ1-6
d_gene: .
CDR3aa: CAWSVGDGSPLHF
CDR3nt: TGTGCCTGGAGTGTAGGAGACGGGTCACCCCTCCACTTT

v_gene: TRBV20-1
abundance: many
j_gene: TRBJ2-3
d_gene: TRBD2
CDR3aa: CSAATSGRDYTQYF
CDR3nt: TGCAGTGCTGCGACTAGCGGGAGGGATTATACGCAGTATTTT

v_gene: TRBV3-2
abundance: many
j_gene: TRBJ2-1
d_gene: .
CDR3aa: CASSQGGYLGVQYEQFF
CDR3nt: TGTGCCAGCAGCCAAGGGGGATACTTAGGGGTACAATATGAGCAGTTCTTC

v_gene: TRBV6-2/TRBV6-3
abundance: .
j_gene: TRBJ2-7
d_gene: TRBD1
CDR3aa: CASSPSLNSGQDKDEQYF
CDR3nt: TGTGCCAGCAGTCCCTCCCTCAATTCAGGACAGGACAAGGACGAGCAGTACTTC

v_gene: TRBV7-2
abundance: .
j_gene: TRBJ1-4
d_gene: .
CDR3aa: CASSVGDGKLFF
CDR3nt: TGTGCCAGCAGCGTCGGCGACGGAAAACTGTTTTTT

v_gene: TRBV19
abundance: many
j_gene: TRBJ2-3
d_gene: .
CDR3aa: CASSNTGSTDTQYF
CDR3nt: TGTGCCAGTAGTAATACGGGAAGCACAGATACGCAGTATTTT

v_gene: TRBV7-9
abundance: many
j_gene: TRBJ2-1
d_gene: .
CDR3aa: CASSLSQALDEQFF
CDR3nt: TGTGCCAGCAGCTTATCCCAAGCCTTAGATGAGCAGTTCTTC

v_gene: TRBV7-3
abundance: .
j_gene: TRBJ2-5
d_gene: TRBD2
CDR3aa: CASSLAGGNTGETQYF
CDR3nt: TGTGCCAGCAGCTTAGCGGGAGGGAACACCGGGGAGACCCAGTACTTC

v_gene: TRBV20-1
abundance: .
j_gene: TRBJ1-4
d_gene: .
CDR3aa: CSARRGEKLFF
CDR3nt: TGCAGTGCTAGGCGGGGAGAAAAACTGTTTTTT